The sample holds many counts of the clone carrying this T cell receptor (beta chain). This entry comes from a study of T cells in Graves' hyperthyroidism and ophthalmopathy. CDR1 is MNHEY, CDR2 SVGEGT, per germline. The CDR3 is 15 amino acids. The V and J ends lost 0 bases and 1 base respectively, with 9 bases between them. Amplified TCR beta CDR3 regions derived from RNA transcripts. HTBI primers were employed in a first-round RT-PCR of the TCR CDR3. TCRdb passed the multiplex PCR reads through MiXCR, listing each CDR3 protein once. The sample records about 360,000 distinct CDR3 sequences, around 14% being singletons.

The specimen was blood. This clonotype was sampled from a woman aged 18-29 years with Graves' hyperthyroidism. The J gene is TRBJ2-5, the V gene TRBV6-2 or TRBV6-3; D is ambiguous. The CDR3 region is CASSYSVTAQETQYF. CDR3 sequence (DNA): TGTGCCAGCAGTTACTCTGTAACAGCCCAAGAGACCCAGTACTTC.